The 13 T cell receptor beta chains below come from one sample, sequenced in a study of tumor-infiltrating lymphocytes in primary liver carcinoma. A primer in the constant region served to generate TCR beta cDNA from around 500 ng of total RNA. Sequencing libraries for TCR beta derived from three nested multiplex PCR rounds that used slightly modified ARM-PCR. TRBV1-TRBV30 forward primers paired with a C-beta reverse primer drove the first two PCR rounds, roughly 9 cycles each. TCRdb passed the multiplex PCR reads through MiXCR, listing each CDR3 protein once. The sample lists tens of thousands of distinct CDR3 sequences; 55% to 75% were seen once. From unsorted bulk tissue weighing roughly 17-31 mg, DNA and RNA were co-extracted. What was sequenced was liver tumor tissue from sampling region 5. Subset here: tumor region T5, tumor centre. These receptors were obtained from a man between 40 and 49 years old with primary liver carcinoma and hepatitis B virus infection.

A note on this clonotype: No conserved phenylalanine or tryptophan is present at the end of the CDR3, so a read error is the likely explanation. This chain links TRBV6-1 with TRBJ2-5, with TRBD1 matching over 10 bases. The germline CDR1 and CDR2 sequences are MNHNS and SASEGT. The length of the CDR3 is 13 residues. CDR3 coding DNA: TGCGCCAGTAGGGACAGGGGATTGGAGACCCAGTACTTA. Translating gives CASRDRGLETQYL.

This clonotype was detected many times. The gene calls are TRBV12-3 or TRBV12-4 and TRBJ2-1; D possibly uses TRBD1 or TRBD2 (7 bases each). This CDR3 has 14 residues. V lost 5 bases and J 7 bases, leaving 15 bases between the germline ends. CDR3 DNA: TGTGCCAGCAGTGAGGGAGGGGGCGGTAATGAGCAGTTCTTC. Translation gives CASSEGGGGNEQFF.

Points on this clonotype: A single base separates this from a much larger clone, so it may be a read error. The chain carries TRBV7-8 and TRBJ2-7; D remains ambiguous. Germline V CDR1 and CDR2: SGHVS, FQNEAQ. The CDR3 is made up of 13 amino acids. CDR3 in amino acids: CASSLALSYKQYF. The CDR3 DNA follows: TGTGCCAGCAGCTTAGCCCTCTCCTACAAGCAGTACTTC.

As regards this clonotype: Germline and junction disagree at one end, which may indicate a read error. The gene calls are TRBV7-9 and TRBJ1-1, with a tentative D call TRBD1 (6 bases). Per germline, CDR1 SEHNR and CDR2 FQNEAQ (reference sequence). This CDR3 contains 15 residues. In DNA, the CDR3 is TGTGTCAGCAGCCCTCAGGGGCTAATGAACACTGAAGCTCTCTTT. Its protein is CVSSPQGLMNTEALF.

This clonotype was counted only a few times. This chain uses TRBV7-6 with TRBJ2-5; TRBD2 is a possible D gene (5 bases). The CDR3 runs 15 residues. Germline lookup yields CDR1 SGHVS and CDR2 FNYEAQ. V was pared by 6 bases and J by 5 bases, with 19 bases between. CDR3 region: CASSQNEGAWETQYF. The CDR3 region has the DNA TGTGCCAGCAGTCAAAACGAGGGAGCCTGGGAGACCCAGTACTTC.

About this clonotype: An end of the junction does not agree with germline; a read error may underlie this. The rearrangement uses TRBV4-1 and TRBJ2-7; 11 bases match TRBD2. CDR3 size: 16 residues. CDR1 and CDR2 from the germline V gene are MGHRA and YSYEKL. DNA of the CDR3: TGCGCAAGCAGCGCGACTAGCGGGACCGGCTCGAGGGAGCAGTACTTC. This translates into CASSATSGTGSREQYF.

Ten or more counts support this clonotype. This rearrangement joins TRBV10-1 to TRBJ1-5; D ambiguous. Between the trimmed V and J ends, which lost 3 bases and 7 bases, there was a span of 7 bases. The CDR3 length is 12 residues. Germline CDR1 is WNHNN and CDR2 is SYGVQD (reference sequence). CDR3 protein: CASSDREQPQHF. In DNA form, the CDR3 reads TGCGCCAGCAGTGATCGGGAGCAGCCCCAGCATTTT.

This clonotype appeared a few times. This chain's CDR3 is CSVRGGQGAGNEQFF. The CDR3 DNA reads TGCAGCGTTAGAGGGGGGCAGGGGGCGGGTAACGAGCAGTTCTTC. This sequence joins TRBV29-1 and TRBJ2-1; TRBD1 matches at 8 bases. The CDR3 is 15 residues long. Germline lookup yields CDR1 SQVTM and CDR2 ANQGSEA. V dropped 5 bases and J dropped 10; count of bases not matched to a gene: 16.

J is TRBJ2-2 and V is TRBV11-3, with 7 bases that match TRBD2. Germline values: CDR1 SGHNT, CDR2 YENEEA. The CDR3 consists of 16 residues. Unmatched junction bases numbered 15, after V lost 5 bases and J lost 9 bases. In DNA form, the CDR3 reads TGTGCCAGCAGCAGACGACTAACGGGAGGCATCAGGGAGCTGTTTTTT. This codes for CASSRRLTGGIRELFF.

With respect to this clonotype: No conserved phenylalanine or tryptophan is present at the end of the CDR3, so a read error is the likely explanation. The V gene is TRBV29-1, the J gene TRBJ2-7; D is ambiguous. CDR1 SQVTM and CDR2 ANQGSEA come from the germline V gene. CDR3 length: 14 residues. Trimming shortened V by 6 bases and J by 0 bases, and 15 bases separated the two germline ends. The CDR3: CSVAGTESSYEQYL. The CDR3 DNA follows: TGCAGCGTAGCCGGAACAGAGAGCTCCTACGAGCAGTACCTC.

With respect to this clonotype: The junction does not match germline at one end; this may be a read error. The chain recombines TRBV7-8 with TRBJ2-7; D possibly corresponds to TRBD1 (5 bases). This CDR3 has 15 amino acids. Germline values: CDR1 SGHVS, CDR2 FQNEAQ. The CDR3 is CANSLVGQWGHEQYF. The CDR3 DNA reads as TGTGCCAACAGCTTAGTGGGCCAGTGGGGCCACGAGCAGTACTTC.

The chain joins TRBV30 to TRBJ2-5, with TRBD2 as a possible D gene (5 bases). The CDR3 runs to 13 residues. V shed 0 bases and J shed 4 bases, with 9 bases lying between them. Germline loops: CDR1 GTSNPN, CDR2 SVGIG (reference sequence). CDR3 sequence: CAWSVPRGETQYF. Here the CDR3 DNA reads TGTGCCTGGAGTGTACCCCGGGGAGAGACCCAGTACTTC.

As to this clonotype: One end of the junction fails to match germline, which may point to a read error. The chain is built from TRBV9 and TRBJ2-1; 9 bases are shared with TRBD1. From germline, CDR1 is SGDLS and CDR2 YYNGEE. The CDR3 extends over 16 amino acids. The CDR3 region is CVSSAHPGQGVGEQFF. The CDR3, as DNA: TGTGTCAGCAGCGCCCACCCGGGACAGGGAGTGGGTGAGCAATTCTTC.